Reported below is one T cell receptor (beta chain). The CDR3 has 14 residues. Trimming at V came to 8 bases and at J to 5 bases, leaving 11 bases not matched to a gene. Germline assignment: CDR1 SEHNR and CDR2 FQNEAQ (reference sequence). These data come from a study of T cell changes during pregnancy in multiple sclerosis. TCRdb's table, derived via immunoSEQ multiplex PCR, lists solely in-frame clones and lacks some. Among roughly 76,000 clones listed, 92% were seen once. The clonotype originates from a female donor with multiple sclerosis, enrolled in a pregnancy study. This specimen consisted of CD4+ T cells from peripheral blood mononuclear cells, obtained after pregnancy. The rearrangement uses TRBV7-9 and TRBJ2-5, with 7 positions matching TRBD2. In DNA form, the CDR3 reads TGTGCCAGCGGGGAGGGAGTTTTGGCGGAGACCCAGTACTTC. It codes for CASGEGVLAETQYF.